One and the same sample provided the 26 T cell receptor beta chains below, sequenced in a study of shared clonotypes between healthy human individuals. The data were produced by immunoSEQ multiplex PCR, yet TCRdb's version contains in-frame clones alone and is incomplete. The sample shows about 700,000 clones, 74% of them seen only once. The specimen was memory CD4+ T cells sorted from blood. Stated subset: CD45RA-negative fraction. These receptors were collected from a woman younger than 45 in good health.

The rearrangement links TRBV5-4 to TRBJ1-1; D is unresolved. The germline CDR1 and CDR2 sequences are SGHNT and YYREEE (reference sequence). Trimming removed 3 bases from V and 4 bases from J, with 7 bases in between. This CDR3 comprises 12 residues. The CDR3 bases are TGTGCCAGCAGCTGGTGGAGCACTGAAGCTTTCTTT. Protein product: CASSWWSTEAFF.

The chain joins TRBV11-3 to TRBJ2-5; the D gene is possibly TRBD2 (6 bases). V lost 1 base, J lost 5 bases, and 8 bases lay in between. The CDR3 has 13 amino acids. The germline V gene encodes CDR1 SGHNT and CDR2 YENEEA. CDR3 protein: CASSLGLGETQYF. CDR3 DNA sequence: TGTGCCAGCAGCTTAGGACTAGGGGAGACCCAGTACTTC. The variable domain in full, completed from reference TRBV11-3 and TRBJ2-5, reads EAGVVQSPRYKIIEKKQPVAFWCNPISGHNTLYWYLQNLGQGPELLIRYENEEAVDDSQLPKDRFSAERLKGVDSTLKIQPAELGDSAVYLCASSLGLGETQYFGPGTRLLVL.

The V gene is TRBV27, the J gene TRBJ2-3, with 9 positions matching TRBD1. The CDR3 contains 17 residues. Germline V CDR1 and CDR2: MNHEY, SMNVEV (reference sequence). Trimming at V came to 5 bases and at J to 1 base, leaving 10 bases not matched to a gene. The CDR3 DNA is TGTGCCAGCAGTCTAATAACAGGGGGCGGAGGCACAGATACGCAGTATTTT. This sequence encodes CASSLITGGGGTDTQYF.

This clone was recorded only once. This chain connects TRBV5-1 to TRBJ1-4; the match to TRBD1 covers 9 bases. There are 15 residues in the CDR3. The V and J ends lost 4 bases and 7 bases, in that order; junction bases with no gene match: 8. Per germline, CDR1 SGHRS and CDR2 YFSETQ. The CDR3 DNA reads TGCGCCAGCAGCCTCGGACAGGGGAGGGTTGAAAAACTGTTTTTT. It codes for CASSLGQGRVEKLFF.

There are many counts of this clone. The V gene is TRBV4-1, the J gene TRBJ2-5; a weak D match, TRBD1 (6 bases). V lost 0 bases to trimming and J lost 4 bases, with 21 bases between them. The CDR3 is 18 residues long. The germline gives CDR1 MGHRA, CDR2 YSYEKL. In DNA form, the CDR3 reads TGCGCCAGCAGCCAAGAGTCCGCCAGACCCAGGGGAATAGAGACCCAGTACTTC. The encoded protein is CASSQESARPRGIETQYF.

This chain uses TRBV10-3 with TRBJ2-2; the match to TRBD2 covers 10 bases. This CDR3 has 14 residues. CDR1 and CDR2 (germline): ENHRY, SYGVKD. V was pared by 5 bases and J by 5 bases, with 2 bases of the junction left unmatched. The CDR3 is CAISTSGVTGELFF. The CDR3, as DNA: TGTGCCATCAGTACTAGCGGGGTTACCGGGGAGCTGTTTTTT.

This chain connects TRBV5-5 to TRBJ2-7; D ambiguous. The CDR3 has 16 residues. V lost 2 bases and J 2 bases, leaving 17 bases between the germline ends. The V gene's germline CDR1 is SGHKS and CDR2 YYEKEE (reference sequence). The CDR3 bases are TGTGCCAGCAGCTTTATTGGGTGGAAGGCTACCTACGAGCAGTACTTC. It translates to CASSFIGWKATYEQYF.

The chain uses TRBV6-9 and TRBJ2-1; D possibly corresponds to TRBD2 (5 bases). The CDR3 length is 16 residues. Germline V CDR1 and CDR2: MNHGY, SVAAGI. V was cut by 5 bases and J by 0 bases, with 14 bases left in between. Written as DNA, the CDR3 is TGTGCCAGCAGTGGTCGCGAGGGTCGCTCCTACAATGAGCAGTTCTTC. It specifies CASSGREGRSYNEQFF.

The rearrangement links TRBV9 to TRBJ2-2; 9 nucleotides match TRBD1. Germline CDR1 is SGDLS and CDR2 is YYNGEE. This CDR3 is built from 15 residues. V shed 3 bases, J shed 4 bases, and the junction held 4 bases outside the gene matches. The CDR3 sequence is CASSARDRATGELFF. CDR3 coding DNA: TGTGCCAGCAGCGCCCGGGACAGGGCCACCGGGGAGCTGTTTTTT.

The chain carries TRBV2 and TRBJ1-2, with a weak D call TRBD1 (5 bases). The germline V gene has CDR1 SNHLY and CDR2 FYNNEI. V lost 6 bases to trimming and J lost 8 bases, with 16 bases between them. The CDR3 sequence is 13 residues long. The CDR3 DNA follows: TGTGCCAGCAGCCCCAGACAGAACCGGGGCTACACCTTC. This translates into CASSPRQNRGYTF.

The rearrangement links TRBV6-1 to TRBJ2-7; 8 nucleotides match TRBD1. V dropped 7 bases and J dropped 3; count of bases not matched to a gene: 5. The germline V gene encodes CDR1 MNHNS and CDR2 SASEGT. This CDR3 comprises 13 residues. The CDR3 spells CASKTGGHYEQYF. In DNA, the CDR3 is TGTGCCAGCAAAACAGGGGGACACTACGAGCAGTACTTC.

This clone showed up many times. The chain couples TRBV5-4 to TRBJ2-5; D tentatively fits TRBD1 or TRBD2 (5 bases each). Germline V CDR1 and CDR2: SGHNT, YYREEE (reference sequence). Trimming shortened V by 0 bases and J by 5 bases, and 8 bases separated the two germline ends. This CDR3 spans 13 amino acids. CDR3 region: CASSLGGGETQYF. The CDR3 DNA is TGTGCCAGCAGCTTGGGGGGCGGGGAGACCCAGTACTTC.

V and J are TRBV18 and TRBJ2-1; 8 positions agree with TRBD1. Germline V gene data show CDR1 as KGHSH and CDR2 as LQKENI. V lost 5 bases and J lost 7; bases outside the gene matches: 13. The CDR3 contains 16 residues. CDR3 sequence (DNA): TGTGCCAGCTCATCGCGGACAGGGACGGGTTATAATGAGCAGTTCTTC. Translation: CASSSRTGTGYNEQFF.

As concerns this clone: The same CDR3 also results from other DNA sequences found in this sample. The CDR3 nucleotides are TGTGCCAGCAGCTTAGGGGGGACGGGAGTCAATGAGCAGTTCTTC. It encodes CASSLGGTGVNEQFF. The chain links TRBV11-2 to TRBJ2-1; D may be TRBD2 (6 bases). This CDR3 contains 15 residues. The V and J ends lost 1 base and 6 bases respectively, with 13 bases between them. The V gene's germline CDR1 is SGHAT and CDR2 FQNNGV.

A remark on this clone: The identical CDR3 is also encoded by other nucleotide sequences in the sample. This rearrangement joins TRBV28 to TRBJ2-1, with D perhaps matching TRBD1 (6 bases). The V end was cut by 6 bases, the J end by 9 bases, with 9 bases between. Per the germline V gene, CDR1 is MDHEN and CDR2 is SYDVKM. This CDR3 is built from 11 residues. The CDR3 bases are TGTGCCAGCAGACAGGGATCTGAGCAGTTCTTC. Translated: CASRQGSEQFF. Together with reference TRBV28 and TRBJ2-1, the CDR3 gives the full variable domain: DVKVTQSSRYLVKRTGEKVFLECVQDMDHENMFWYRQDPGLGLRLIYFSYDVKMKEKGDIPEGYSVSREKKERFSLILESASTNQTSMYLCASRQGSEQFFGPGTRLTVL.

This clone was seen many times. The genes are TRBV5-1 and TRBJ2-1, with D possibly matching TRBD2 (6 bases). Germline CDR1 reads SGHRS; CDR2 reads YFSETQ. With 7 bases removed from V and 8 bases from J, the gap between germline ends came to 16 bases. This CDR3 is built from 13 residues. CDR3 bases: TGCGCCAGCGGTCCGGGAGTTAAGGATGAGCAGTTCTTC. Protein: CASGPGVKDEQFF.

A word on this clone: Within the sample, other DNA sequences also encode this same CDR3. The CDR3 region is CASSGGTGELFF. CDR3 in DNA: TGTGCCAGCAGTGGGGGTACCGGGGAGCTGTTTTTT. The chain carries TRBV2 and TRBJ2-2, with D unresolved. Trimming stripped 4 bases from V and 5 bases from J, with 5 bases between. The CDR3 sequence is 12 residues long. Germline assignment: CDR1 SNHLY and CDR2 FYNNEI.

With respect to this clone: Additional DNA sequences in this sample encode the identical CDR3. The CDR3 region is CASSLDFGTGGYNEQFF. The CDR3 nucleotides are TGTGCCAGCAGCTTAGACTTTGGGACAGGGGGTTACAATGAGCAGTTCTTC. This chain connects TRBV11-2 to TRBJ2-1; 11 bases align to TRBD1. Per germline, CDR1 SGHAT and CDR2 FQNNGV. The CDR3 length is 17 residues. Germline trimming cut 0 bases from V and 4 bases from J; bases unmatched to any gene: 5.

The chain uses TRBV4-1 and TRBJ2-7, with 15 bases matching TRBD2. V shed 4 bases, J shed 3 bases, and the junction held 10 bases outside the gene matches. The CDR3 extends over 18 amino acids. Germline V gene lookup returns CDR1 MGHRA and CDR2 YSYEKL. DNA for the CDR3: TGCGCCAGCAGCCGAGAGGGACTAGCGGGAGGTAATATCTACGAGCAGTACTTC. It codes for CASSREGLAGGNIYEQYF.

V is TRBV27 and J is TRBJ2-1; D not resolved. CDR3 length: 14 residues. V lost 6 bases and J lost 3, with 12 bases in between. The germline CDR1 and CDR2 sequences are MNHEY and SMNVEV (reference sequence). CDR3 in amino acids: CASSPPSDYNEQFF. The CDR3 region has the DNA TGTGCCAGCAGCCCCCCCTCGGACTACAATGAGCAGTTCTTC.

The chain recombines TRBV2 with TRBJ2-1, with 7 nucleotides matching TRBD2. The CDR3 extends over 15 amino acids. CDR1 and CDR2 from the germline V gene are SNHLY and FYNNEI. After removal of 10 bases from V and 0 bases from J, the junction contained 9 bases not matched to a gene. In DNA form, the CDR3 reads TGTGCCAACAAAAGGAAGCGGGACTCCTACAATGAGCAGTTCTTC. It translates to CANKRKRDSYNEQFF.

V gene TRBV27 combines with J gene TRBJ2-7; no definite D call. CDR1 MNHEY and CDR2 SMNVEV come from the germline V gene (reference sequence). The CDR3 covers 14 residues. With 3 bases removed from V and 2 bases from J, the gap between germline ends came to 11 bases. CDR3: CASSFAGRAYEQYF. DNA of the CDR3: TGTGCCAGCAGTTTTGCAGGAAGGGCCTACGAGCAGTACTTC.

This clone was seen once. The same CDR3 also results from other DNA sequences found in this sample. This rearrangement joins TRBV19 to TRBJ1-1; the D is unclear. Germline V gene lookup returns CDR1 LNHDA and CDR2 SQIVND (reference sequence). Trimming took off 3 bases at V and 1 base at J, with 6 bases between the two ends. The CDR3 spans 13 residues. CDR3 bases: TGTGCCAGTAGTATCTCAGAGAACACTGAAGCTTTCTTT. Encoded protein: CASSISENTEAFF.

The chain combines TRBV19 with TRBJ1-5; D remains ambiguous. V was clipped by 1 base and J by 6 bases, with 19 bases between them. This CDR3 spans 17 amino acids. Germline CDR1 and CDR2: LNHDA and SQIVND (reference sequence). CDR3 bases: TGTGCCAGTAGTATAGCAGGACCCGGACGGCTGCCTCAGCCCCAGCATTTT. It yields the protein CASSIAGPGRLPQPQHF. Full variable domain (rest looked up from reference TRBV19 and TRBJ1-5): DGGITQSPKYLFRKEGQNVTLSCEQNLNHDAMYWYRQDPGQGLRLIYYSQIVNDFQKGDIAEGYSVSREKKESFPLTVTSAQKNPTAFYLCASSIAGPGRLPQPQHFGDGTRLSIL.

This clone was counted once. The V gene is TRBV4-1, the J gene TRBJ2-3; D may be TRBD2 (6 bases). This CDR3 spans 17 amino acids. Trimming took 1 base from V and 1 from J, leaving 15 bases between them. Looked up from germline, CDR1 is MGHRA and CDR2 is YSYEKL. CDR3 DNA sequence: TGCGCCAGCAGCCAAGTCGTCACGGGAGCTGGCACAGATACGCAGTATTTT. Its translation is CASSQVVTGAGTDTQYF.

Notes on this clone: The sample holds other DNA sequences that translate to the same CDR3. The V call is TRBV20-1, the J call TRBJ2-3; D is ambiguous. V was cut by 1 base and J by 6 bases, with 5 bases left in between. Germline CDR1 is DFQATT and CDR2 is SNEGSKA (reference sequence). The CDR3 loop spans 11 amino acids. The CDR3 coding sequence is TGCAGTGCTAGAGTCTGGGATACGCAGTATTTT. Translated, it gives CSARVWDTQYF.